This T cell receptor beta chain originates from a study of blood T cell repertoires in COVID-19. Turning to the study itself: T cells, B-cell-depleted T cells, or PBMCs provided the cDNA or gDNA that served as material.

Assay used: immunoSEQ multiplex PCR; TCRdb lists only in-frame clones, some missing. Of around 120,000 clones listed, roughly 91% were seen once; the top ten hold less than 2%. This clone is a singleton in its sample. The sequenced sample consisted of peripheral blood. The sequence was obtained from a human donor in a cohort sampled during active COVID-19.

This chain's CDR3 is CASSRGTVNTGELFF. CDR3 bases: TGCGCCAGCAGCAGAGGGACAGTGAACACCGGGGAGCTGTTTTTT. This chain uses TRBV4-1 with TRBJ2-2; 7 bases are shared with TRBD1. CDR1 is MGHRA, CDR2 YSYEKL, per germline. J was trimmed by 1 base and V by 5 bases; bases with no gene match: 4. This CDR3 spans 15 amino acids.